The 16 T cell receptor beta chains in this list originate from one sample, sequenced in a study of cytomegalovirus exposure and HLA in healthy donors (dated by TCRdb to about 2017). Library construction relied on the immunoSEQ multiplex PCR assay. TCRdb took over this immuneACCESS table, retaining in-frame rearrangements with V and J assigned. Such tables are incomplete; in checked studies, under half of the missing clones stem from an unresolved V gene, and the remainder is unexplained. For this sample the table gives 150,000 to 200,000 clones, of which approximately 86% were detected only once. Around 2.1% of the sample is taken by the ten largest. Sequencing was performed on PBMCs. The receptors stem from a woman younger than 35 in good health and CMV-seronegative.

The table lists this clone with a count of one. J is TRBJ2-2 and V is TRBV10-1, with D unresolved. Trimming took 7 bases from V and 3 from J, leaving 9 bases between them. The CDR3 length is 13 residues. The germline gives CDR1 WNHNN, CDR2 SYGVQD (reference sequence). The CDR3 sequence: CASNSYDTGELFF. The CDR3 coding sequence is TGCGCCAGCAACTCCTACGACACCGGGGAGCTGTTTTTT.

The chain carries TRBV5-1 and TRBJ1-6; D unresolved. Trimming left V 0 bases short and J 6 bases short, with 10 bases between. The CDR3 has 15 residues. The germline CDR1 and CDR2 sequences are SGHRS and YFSETQ. This CDR3 reads CASSLAGGSNSPLHF. The CDR3 region has the DNA TGCGCCAGCAGCTTGGCTGGTGGTAGTAATTCACCCCTCCACTTT.

This chain links TRBV6-1 with TRBJ1-2; 9 bases fit TRBD1. Looked up from germline, CDR1 is MNHNS and CDR2 is SASEGT. The junction had 5 bases not matched to a gene; V was cut back by 2 bases and J by 7 bases. The CDR3 has 14 amino acids. As DNA, the CDR3 is TGTGCCAGCAGTGAAAACAGGGGGCTGAGTGGCTACACCTTC. It specifies CASSENRGLSGYTF.

The chain recombines TRBV2 with TRBJ2-7; no clear D. Per the germline V gene, CDR1 is SNHLY and CDR2 is FYNNEI. CDR3 length: 12 residues. V lost 6 bases, J lost 9 bases, and 15 bases lay in between. The CDR3 sequence: CASSPNQVGQYF. In DNA, the CDR3 is TGTGCCAGCAGCCCAAATCAGGTTGGGCAGTACTTC. Looking up the rest from reference TRBV2 and TRBJ2-7 gives the full variable domain: EPEVTQTPSHQVTQMGQEVILRCVPISNHLYFYWYRQILGQKVEFLVSFYNNEISEKSEIFDDQFSVERPDGSNFTLKIRSTKLEDSAMYFCASSPNQVGQYFGPGTRLTVT.

This chain joins TRBV4-3 and TRBJ1-1; 7 positions match TRBD1. The CDR3 has 14 residues. V trimming: 3 bases; J trimming: 5 bases; junction bases outside the gene matches: 6. Germline CDR1 LGHNA, CDR2 YSLEER. The CDR3 DNA reads TGCGCCAGCAGCCACACGACAGGGTGGACTGAAGCTTTCTTT. This codes for CASSHTTGWTEAFF.

The genes are TRBV4-3 and TRBJ1-2, with D perhaps matching TRBD1 (5 bases). V was shortened by 0 bases and J by 4 bases, with 12 bases between the two germline ends. Germline V gene lookup returns CDR1 LGHNA and CDR2 YSLEER. The CDR3 contains 15 residues. Written as DNA, the CDR3 is TGCGCCAGCAGCCAAGACCTTACAGGTACCTATGGCTACACCTTC. Its translation: CASSQDLTGTYGYTF.

The chain carries TRBV9 and TRBJ2-5, with 10 positions matching TRBD2. Germline loops: CDR1 SGDLS, CDR2 YYNGEE. V was clipped by 6 bases and J by 4 bases; unmatched bases: 6. The CDR3 contains 14 residues. As DNA, the CDR3 is TGTGCCAGCAACCCTAGCGGGGGAGGAGAGACCCAGTACTTC. Residues: CASNPSGGGETQYF.

This clone has a single count. The chain joins TRBV7-2 to TRBJ1-1; D is unclear. Germline CDR1 reads SGHTA; CDR2 reads FQGNSA. The CDR3 totals 14 residues. Trimming removed 1 base from V and 1 base from J, with 7 bases in between. CDR3: CASSLDAGNTEAFF. In DNA, the CDR3 is TGTGCCAGCAGCTTAGACGCAGGGAACACTGAAGCTTTCTTT.

The V call is TRBV2, the J call TRBJ2-5; TRBD1 agrees at 7 bases. V was pared by 7 bases and J by 5 bases, with 10 bases of the junction left unmatched. From germline, CDR1 is SNHLY and CDR2 FYNNEI. This CDR3 has 14 residues. CDR3 DNA sequence: TGTGCCAGCAAGCGGATCGTGACAGGGGAGACCCAGTACTTC. Translation: CASKRIVTGETQYF.

This clone has at least ten counts. This chain uses TRBV2 with TRBJ1-1; D is perhaps TRBD1 (5 bases). The V gene lost 7 bases and the J gene lost 5 bases, with 17 bases spanning the gap. The CDR3 is made up of 14 amino acids. Looked up from germline, CDR1 is SNHLY and CDR2 is FYNNEI. Written as DNA, the CDR3 is TGTGCCAGCACTACTCTGGGGGGAGAAACTGAAGCTTTCTTT. Translating gives CASTTLGGETEAFF.

This clone has a single count. This chain links TRBV21-1 with TRBJ2-1; whether TRBD2, the table's D call, matches the DNA was not checked. TRBV21-1 is listed as a pseudogene. This CDR3 has 18 residues. The CDR3 sequence: CASSKAIGGARSYNEQFF. The CDR3 DNA reads as TGTGCCAGCAGCAAAGCGATCGGGGGGGCGAGGTCCTACAATGAGCAGTTCTTC.

V is TRBV27 and J is TRBJ2-2, with 9 bases that match TRBD1. Germline loops: CDR1 MNHEY, CDR2 SMNVEV (reference sequence). The ends lost 2 bases at V and 1 base at J; junction bases unmatched: 2. The CDR3 sequence is 16 residues long. In nucleotides, the CDR3 is TGTGCCAGCAGTTTACTGGGACAGGGGAACACCGGGGAGCTGTTTTTT. The encoded protein is CASSLLGQGNTGELFF.

This clone was seen just once. The chain couples TRBV29-1 to TRBJ1-1; no firm D call. Trimming pared 7 bases from V and 5 bases from J, leaving 8 bases between. The CDR3 consists of 10 residues. CDR1 is SQVTM and CDR2 is ANQGSEA in the germline V gene. The chain's CDR3 is CSGDGTEAFF. The CDR3 DNA sequence: TGCAGCGGAGACGGGACTGAAGCTTTCTTT.

CDR3 in DNA: TGTGCCAGCCGCCCAGGGGGTAGAACCTACGAGCAGTACTTC. The encoded protein is CASRPGGRTYEQYF. The chain recombines TRBV6-1 with TRBJ2-7, with 7 positions matching TRBD1. Trimming at V came to 8 bases and at J to 2 bases, leaving 9 bases not matched to a gene. Germline V CDR1 and CDR2: MNHNS, SASEGT. The CDR3 runs 14 residues.

V is TRBV29-1 and J is TRBJ1-2; possible D gene TRBD1, 6 bases. The V end lost 1 base, the J end lost 1 base, and 10 bases lay between the germline ends. The V gene's germline CDR1 is SQVTM and CDR2 ANQGSEA. CDR3 size: 14 residues. CDR3 protein: CSVEGAGVNYGYTF. The CDR3 nucleotides are TGCAGCGTTGAAGGGGCAGGGGTTAACTATGGCTACACCTTC.

This clone was seen a handful of times. The V and J genes are TRBV7-2 and TRBJ2-7, with 7 bases identical to TRBD2. Trimming cost V 5 bases and J 2 bases; bases outside gene matches: 6. Germline assignment: CDR1 SGHTA and CDR2 FQGNSA. This CDR3 is 14 amino acids long. The CDR3 loop is CASSRGDPPYEQYF. As DNA, the CDR3 is TGTGCCAGCAGCCGGGGGGACCCCCCCTACGAGCAGTACTTC. Together with reference TRBV7-2 and TRBJ2-7, the CDR3 gives the full variable domain: GAGVSQSPSNKVTEKGKDVELRCDPISGHTALYWYRQSLGQGLEFLIYFQGNSAPDKSGLPSDRFSAERTGGSVSTLTIQRTQQEDSAVYLCASSRGDPPYEQYFGPGTRLTVT.